Below, one TCR beta chain is given with its context. This clonotype was counted between two and nine times. The specificity of this receptor is unknown. Nothing much larger sits one base from this clone, and base qualities are not available. These data belong to a study of T cells after yellow fever vaccination (dated by TCRdb to about 2019). For the study in its entirety: The SMART-Seq v4 Ultra Low Input RNA kit was used to prepare libraries from fractions with low cell numbers. To follow T-cell clones before and after primary and booster YFV17D yellow fever vaccination, bulk TCR alpha and beta repertoires were sequenced over time. Two healthy male donors made up the cohort, one aged 18 to 30 years and the other aged 30 to 40 years. Bulk PBMC replicates and cell subsets were isolated from blood drawn at multiple timepoints before and after both primary and secondary immunization.

Synthesis of TCR cDNA relied on 5'RACE template switching, a step that introduced a universal primer site along with unique molecular identifiers. Priming of cDNA synthesis was performed from both the TCR alpha and TCR beta constant segments. Library amplification used two PCR steps, and the second PCR step added sample barcodes and sequencing adapters. Sequencing of libraries was performed on Illumina HiSeq 2500 (2x100 bp) or NovaSeq (2x150 bp). The authors' pipeline ran thus. MIGEC was used to demultiplex reads and collapse the reads into UMI consensus sequences, and MiXCR was used for V(D)J alignment. Vaccine-responding clonotypes were defined with edgeR using replicate PBMC samples, requiring FDR below 0.01 and a log2 fold change above 5 up to day 15. Each bulk clonotype was labeled CD4 or CD8 based on which sequenced repertoire, CD4 or CD8, contained the clonotype at higher abundance. TCRdb handled the public reads itself, with Q25 trimming in fastp and clone calling in MiXCR, and kept productive beta chains. Under each unique CDR3 protein, matching rows form one entry showing the most common genes and DNA. TCRdb's processing, not the authors' own work, is the source of the V and J calls. The sample profile shows 350,000 to 450,000 distinct CDR3 sequences; approximately 5.7% of them were found once. The biggest ten clones account for 15% of the sample.

The meaning of the sample's treatment or condition label: live attenuated yellow fever vaccine strain. At each blood-draw timepoint, two biological replicates of bulk PBMCs were obtained. A standard Ficoll-Paque protocol was used to isolate PBMCs from peripheral blood. TriZol was used to extract RNA from bulk PBMCs, from CD4 and CD8 fractions, and from dextramer-positive and dextramer-negative fractions. The germline V gene gives CDR1 as MNHEY and CDR2 as SVGEGT. From cysteine to phenylalanine, the CDR3 is 15 amino acids long. The only DNA kept is the CDR3, 45 bases in frame from the first base. V was cut back by 7 bases and J by 7 bases, leaving a gap of 19 bases between them. The full study reports these points: A small fraction of clonotypes showed up in both the CD4 and CD8 compartments, probably as a result of convergent recombination. Compared with the primary T-cell response, the secondary T-cell response was faster but weaker, reaching its peak on day 5 rather than on day 15. FACS-sorted repertoires could contain abundant contaminating clonotypes from the bulk population, so computational filtering was required. After the booster, most clones that had expanded after primary vaccination were detected again (approximately 95% of CD4 and roughly 86% of CD8), suggesting broad maintenance of memory. Because only a couple of donors were included in the study, the extent to which the findings can be generalized is limited.

The specimen was PBMCs, collected 5 days after the yellow fever booster vaccination. This sequence uses TRBV6-2 or TRBV6-3 and TRBJ2-2; TRBD2 might be the D gene, on 6 matching bases. The receptor's source is a man under 40 who received the YFV17D yellow fever vaccine. The CDR3 loop reads CASTRAGKVNGELFF. The nucleotide sequence reads TGTGCCAGCACCCGGGCGGGAAAGGTTAACGGGGAGCTGTTTTTT.